The TCR beta chain described here comes from a study of T cell repertoires in cytomegalovirus infection. Germline CDR1 reads SGHVS; CDR2 reads FQNEAQ. The CDR3 has 13 residues. V lost 2 bases to trimming and J lost 16 bases; unmatched junction nucleotides: 7. This clonotype was seen repeatedly, ten times or more. No antigen is known for it. TCRdb ran MiXCR on the reads and lists one entry per CDR3 protein. The sample includes hundreds of thousands of distinct CDR3 sequences, around 9.6% of them seen just once. General study points: Carriage of CMV together with the relevant HLA was identifiable through cumulative public TCR beta family frequency. Dominant in the ex vivo response were TCR beta clonotypes restricted by HLA-C and specific for CMV.

The sequencing sample was made of PBMCs. The receptor comes from a human donor in good health (CMV status not recorded). Some clones in this sample may be carry-over from other donors' samples. The chain has TRBV7-8 and TRBJ2-4; 11 bases fit TRBD2. In DNA form, the CDR3 reads TGTGCCAGCAGCTTAAGCAATAGCGGGGGGGCTTACTTC. Residues: CASSLSNSGGAYF.